This T cell receptor (beta chain) is drawn from a study of shared clonotypes between healthy human individuals. Germline CDR1 GTSNPN, CDR2 SVGIG (reference sequence). The V end was cut by 5 bases, the J end by 0 bases, with 12 bases between. The CDR3 runs 14 residues. Several immunoSEQ plates received, in even portions, the genomic DNA of each subset. Method: immunoSEQ multiplex PCR; TCRdb's copy keeps in-frame clones and lacks some. Of some 2,000,000 clones in the sample, roughly 95% were seen once. Naive CD8 cells comprised CD45RO-negative, CCR7-positively selected cells, excluding terminally differentiated effector memory CD45RA+ cells. Within Nashville, Tennessee resided all donors, each a Caucasian adult.

The genes are TRBV30 and TRBJ2-3, with D uncertain. The sequencing input was naive CD8+ T cells sorted from blood. The source is a man between 18 and 29 years old in good health. CDR3 loop: CAWAVTASTDTQYF. Here the CDR3 DNA reads TGTGCCTGGGCTGTTACGGCTAGCACAGATACGCAGTATTTT.